Below, 11 T cell receptor beta chains from the same sample are listed, as sequenced in a study of CD8+ T cells in alopecia areata. Once RNA had been extracted, it was reverse transcribed into cDNA to act as the sequencing template. The method was immunoSEQ multiplex PCR; TCRdb's version includes in-frame clones alone and lacks a portion of them. The sample yields nearly 95,000 clones, over 70% seen once. The treatment: oral pan-JAK inhibitor, 5-10 mg twice daily. The sample here was CD8+ T cells sorted from blood, taken around week 44, from a patient treated with tofacitinib. Receptors originate from a human donor with alopecia areata.

In its sample, this clone was seen once. The CDR3 spells CASSERGTYNEQFF. CDR3 nucleotide sequence: TGCGCCAGCAGCGAGCGGGGGACCTACAATGAGCAGTTCTTC. This chain connects TRBV5-1 to TRBJ2-1; 8 bases align to TRBD2. The V gene's germline CDR1 is SGHRS and CDR2 YFSETQ. CDR3 length equals 14 residues. The V gene end was trimmed by 4 bases and the J gene end by 2 bases; junction bases not matched to a gene: 2. Drawing the rest from reference TRBV5-1 and TRBJ2-1, the complete variable domain is KAGVTQTPRYLIKTRGQQVTLSCSPISGHRSVSWYQQTPGQGLQFLFEYFSETQRNKGNFPGRFSGRQFSNSRSEMNVSTLELGDSALYLCASSERGTYNEQFFGPGTRLTVL.

This sequence joins TRBV10-3 and TRBJ2-7, with D perhaps matching TRBD1 (5 bases). The CDR3 is made up of 15 amino acids. Germline CDR1 and CDR2: ENHRY and SYGVKD. Trimming removed 0 bases at V and 1 base at J, with 10 bases between. The CDR3 loop is CAISESGDSSYEQYF. The CDR3 coding sequence is TGTGCCATCAGTGAGTCTGGAGACAGTTCCTACGAGCAGTACTTC.

V gene TRBV27 combines with J gene TRBJ2-7; the match to TRBD1 covers 7 bases. Germline values: CDR1 MNHEY, CDR2 SMNVEV (reference sequence). The CDR3 consists of 13 residues. J was trimmed by 3 bases and V by 3 bases; bases with no gene match: 2. CDR3 DNA: TGTGCCAGCAGTTTGGGGGACAGCTACGAGCAGTACTTC. It encodes CASSLGDSYEQYF.

The chain is built from TRBV30 and TRBJ1-2; TRBD1 is a possible D gene (5 bases). The germline CDR1 and CDR2 sequences are GTSNPN and SVGIG (reference sequence). Trimming left V 2 bases short and J 6 bases short, with 13 bases between. The CDR3 loop spans 13 amino acids. CDR3 DNA sequence: TGTGCCTGGAGTCATACATGGGACGATGGCTACACCTTC. Amino acid sequence: CAWSHTWDDGYTF.

This clone has only a few counts. V and J are TRBV29-1 and TRBJ2-1; 7 bases fit TRBD1. Germline values: CDR1 SQVTM, CDR2 ANQGSEA. The CDR3 spans 15 residues. J gave up 5 bases and V 1 base, and 8 bases lay outside the gene matches. CDR3 in DNA: TGCAGCGTTGAAGGAGGGGGCTCGTCTGACAATGAGCAGTTCTTC. Translating gives CSVEGGGSSDNEQFF.

The sample holds a few counts of this clone. The chain joins TRBV27 to TRBJ1-5; the match to TRBD1 covers 9 bases. J was trimmed by 5 bases and V by 0 bases; bases with no gene match: 5. The CDR3 runs to 16 residues. Germline values: CDR1 MNHEY, CDR2 SMNVEV (reference sequence). The CDR3 is CASSLSGTGRYQPQHF. DNA of the CDR3: TGTGCCAGCAGTTTATCGGGGACAGGGAGATATCAGCCCCAGCATTTT.

The V and J genes are TRBV7-2 and TRBJ2-1, with a tentative D call TRBD2 (5 bases). The CDR3 sequence is 16 residues long. V shed 1 base and J shed 0 bases, with 10 bases lying between them. Germline V gives CDR1 SGHTA, CDR2 FQGNSA. The CDR3 loop is CASSLEPGSSYNEQFF. The CDR3 nucleotides read TGTGCCAGCAGCTTAGAACCGGGAAGCTCCTACAATGAGCAGTTCTTC.

This chain uses TRBV23-1 with TRBJ2-6; no clear D. TRBV23-1 is flagged as an ORF with uncertain function. With 4 bases removed from V and 4 bases from J, the gap between germline ends came to 17 bases. CDR3 size: 17 residues. In DNA, the CDR3 is TGCGCCAGCAGTCCGATTATCGTGGGGTCCGGGGCCAACGTCCTGACTTTC. Residues: CASSPIIVGSGANVLTF.

The chain is built from TRBV29-1 and TRBJ2-7, with D hard to call. In germline, CDR1 is SQVTM, CDR2 ANQGSEA. The CDR3 length is 11 residues. Trimming cost V 2 bases and J 3 bases, with 5 bases left between them. The CDR3 region is CSVEHDYEQYF. As DNA, the CDR3 is TGCAGCGTTGAACATGACTACGAGCAGTACTTC.

The chain recombines TRBV30 with TRBJ1-5; D might be TRBD1 (6 bases). CDR1 and CDR2 from the germline V gene are GTSNPN and SVGIG (reference sequence). V was shortened by 4 bases and J by 4 bases, with 11 bases between the two germline ends. CDR3 length: 13 residues. The CDR3 DNA reads TGTGCCTGGACGACAGGTGATAATCAGCCCCAGCATTTT. This encodes CAWTTGDNQPQHF. The entire variable domain, with the rest obtained from reference TRBV30 and TRBJ1-5, is as follows: SQTIHQWPATLVQPVGSPLSLECTVEGTSNPNLYWYRQAAGRGLQLLFYSVGIGQISSEVPQNLSASRPQDRQFILSSKKLLLSDSGFYLCAWTTGDNQPQHFGDGTRLSIL.

The V and J genes are TRBV19 and TRBJ2-3; D is uncertain. Trimming pared 3 bases from V and 2 bases from J, leaving 12 bases between. Germline CDR1 and CDR2: LNHDA and SQIVND (reference sequence). This CDR3 comprises 15 residues. In DNA form, the CDR3 reads TGTGCCAGTAGTATTCAGACTGGGGACACAGATACGCAGTATTTT. Protein sequence: CASSIQTGDTDTQYF.